The 8 T cell receptor beta chains reported below all come from one sample, sequenced in a study of tumor and adjacent non-tumor tissue in lung cancer. The template was RNA from unsorted bulk tissue. The library came from three nested PCR rounds adapted from ARM-PCR protocols. In TCRdb, the multiplex PCR reads were re-called with MiXCR into one record per CDR3 protein. The profile shows 68,000 or so distinct CDR3 sequences, 60% of them singletons. The specimen was lung tumor tissue. These TCRs come from a man aged 45 to 65 with non-small cell lung cancer.

For this clonotype: Sequence at one end of the junction differs from germline and may be a read error. V gene TRBV11-1 combines with J gene TRBJ2-2; D could derive from TRBD1 or TRBD2 (5 bases each). This CDR3 has 14 residues. Germline V gives CDR1 SGHAT, CDR2 FQDESV (reference sequence). CDR3 DNA: TGTACCAGCAGTTTTCAGGGACGGCCCGTGGAGCTGTTTTTT. Translating gives CTSSFQGRPVELFF.

This sequence joins TRBV6-5 and TRBJ1-6; D not certain. CDR3 length equals 12 residues. Per germline, CDR1 MNHEY and CDR2 SVGAGI. In DNA, the CDR3 is TGTGTCATCAGCACCCCGGATTCACCCCTCCACTTT. Translating gives CVISTPDSPLHF.

In regard to this clonotype: A junction end diverges from the germline sequence, so it may reflect a read error. This chain connects TRBV10-2 to TRBJ2-2, with D possibly matching TRBD2 (5 bases). This CDR3 has 10 amino acids. Germline CDR1 reads WSHSY; CDR2 reads SAAADI. The CDR3: CASGTWELYF. CDR3 DNA: TGCGCCAGCGGTACCTGGGAGCTGTATTTT.

The rearrangement uses TRBV5-1 and TRBJ1-3, with no clear D. This CDR3 comprises 16 residues. Trimming took off 0 bases at V and 4 bases at J, with 14 bases between the two ends. From germline, CDR1 is SGHRS and CDR2 YFSETQ. The CDR3 protein is CASSLERPGGGNTIYF. CDR3 bases: TGCGCCAGCAGCTTGGAGAGGCCAGGTGGAGGAAACACCATATATTTT.

This clonotype was detected ten times or more. The chain has TRBV20-1 and TRBJ1-5, with a tentative D call TRBD1 (6 bases). The germline V and J ends were trimmed by 7 bases and 6 bases, with 19 bases remaining between them. Per germline, CDR1 DFQATT and CDR2 SNEGSKA (reference sequence). There are 14 residues in the CDR3. CDR3 residues: CSGRVGAVGQPQHF. In nucleotides, the CDR3 is TGCAGTGGTAGGGTGGGGGCGGTAGGTCAGCCCCAGCATTTT.

The chain employs TRBV29-1 and TRBJ2-1; TRBD2 agrees at 10 bases. This CDR3 contains 14 residues. Trimming took 2 bases from V and 6 from J; bases not matched to a gene: 4. Germline V CDR1 and CDR2: SQVTM, ANQGSEA. The CDR3 loop reads CSVETSGALNEQFF. CDR3 DNA: TGCAGCGTTGAAACTAGCGGGGCCCTCAATGAGCAGTTCTTC.

A note on this clonotype: Mismatch with germline at one junction end may stem from a read error. The rearrangement uses TRBV6-1 and TRBJ1-6, with D perhaps matching TRBD1 (6 bases). The CDR3 is made up of 16 amino acids. Germline-derived CDR1 and CDR2 are MNHNS and SASEGT. The CDR3 region is CVSSEDHRVTNSPLQF. DNA for the CDR3: TGTGTCAGCAGTGAAGACCACAGGGTAACCAATTCACCCCTCCAATTT.

With regard to this clonotype: A much larger clone lies one base from this, so it may be a read error. This chain uses TRBV15 with TRBJ2-3; tentatively, D is TRBD2 (6 bases). The CDR3 length is 14 residues. In germline, CDR1 is LNHNV, CDR2 YYDKDF (reference sequence). Trimming pared 1 base from V and 4 bases from J, leaving 9 bases between. This chain's CDR3 is CATSRGWGADTQYF. The CDR3 coding sequence is TGTGCCACCAGCAGAGGATGGGGGGCAGATACGCAGTATTTT.